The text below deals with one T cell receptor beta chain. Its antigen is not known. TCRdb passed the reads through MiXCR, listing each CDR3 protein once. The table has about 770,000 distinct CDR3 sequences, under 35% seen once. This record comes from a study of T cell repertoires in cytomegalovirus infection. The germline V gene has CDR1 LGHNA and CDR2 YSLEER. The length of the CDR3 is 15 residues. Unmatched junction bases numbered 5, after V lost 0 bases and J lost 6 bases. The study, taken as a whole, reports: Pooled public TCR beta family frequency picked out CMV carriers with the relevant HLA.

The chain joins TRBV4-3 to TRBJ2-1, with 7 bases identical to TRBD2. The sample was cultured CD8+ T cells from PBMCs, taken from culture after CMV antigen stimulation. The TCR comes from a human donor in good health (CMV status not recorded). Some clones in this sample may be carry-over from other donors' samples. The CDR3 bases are TGCGCCAGCAGCCAAGACGGGACTACAGGCAATGAGCAGTTCTTC. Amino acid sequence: CASSQDGTTGNEQFF.